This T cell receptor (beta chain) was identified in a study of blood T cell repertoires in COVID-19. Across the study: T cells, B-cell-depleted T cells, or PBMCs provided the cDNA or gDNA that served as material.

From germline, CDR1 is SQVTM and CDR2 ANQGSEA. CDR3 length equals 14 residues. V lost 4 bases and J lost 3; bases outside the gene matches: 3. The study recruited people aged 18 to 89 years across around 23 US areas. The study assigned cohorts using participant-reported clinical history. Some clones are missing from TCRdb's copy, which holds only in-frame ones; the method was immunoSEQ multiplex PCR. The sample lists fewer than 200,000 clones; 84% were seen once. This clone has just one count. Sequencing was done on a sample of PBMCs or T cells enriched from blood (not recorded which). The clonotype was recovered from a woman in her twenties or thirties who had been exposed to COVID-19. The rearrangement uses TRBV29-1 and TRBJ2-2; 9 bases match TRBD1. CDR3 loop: CSVARDRDTGELFF. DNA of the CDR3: TGCAGCGTTGCCCGGGACAGGGACACCGGGGAGCTGTTTTTT.